The sequence of this T cell receptor beta chain was determined in a study of blood T cell repertoires in COVID-19. On the study more broadly: The study drew acute and convalescent COVID-19 samples from the United States, Italy and Spain.

Original data processing: Reference gene primers were amplified, and this amplification served to estimate nucleated cell counts. Sequencing was performed with immunoSEQ multiplex PCR; in TCRdb, only in-frame clones are kept and a portion is missing. V and J calls and clone size follow that table, whereas D and trimming were derived from the DNA. The table records over 200,000 clones, around 87% of them present only once. The CDR3 is made up of 15 amino acids. The trim removed 1 base at V and 3 bases at J, leaving 3 bases unmatched. Germline V gives CDR1 KGHSH, CDR2 LQKENI. V and J are TRBV18 and TRBJ2-1; TRBD2 agrees at 7 bases. Sequencing was done on a sample of peripheral blood. The clonotype was recovered from a woman between 45 and 65 years old with acute or convalescent COVID-19. CDR3 DNA sequence: TGTGCCAGCTCACCACTTAGCGGGCTCTACAATGAGCAGTTCTTC. Protein product: CASSPLSGLYNEQFF.